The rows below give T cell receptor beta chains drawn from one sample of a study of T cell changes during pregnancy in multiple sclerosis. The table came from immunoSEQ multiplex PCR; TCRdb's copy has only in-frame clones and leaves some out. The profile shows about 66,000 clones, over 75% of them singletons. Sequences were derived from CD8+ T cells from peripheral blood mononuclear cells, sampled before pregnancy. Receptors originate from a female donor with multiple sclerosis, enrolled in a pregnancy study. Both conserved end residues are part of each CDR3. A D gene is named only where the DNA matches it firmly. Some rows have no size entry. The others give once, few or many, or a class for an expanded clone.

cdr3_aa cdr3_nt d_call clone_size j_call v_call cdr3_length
CASSIRTGTNYGYTF TGTGCCAGTAGTATCCGGACAGGGACTAACTATGGCTACACCTTC TRBD1 - TRBJ1-2 TRBV19 15
CASSLMSLDFSSDTQYF TGTGCCAGCAGCCTTATGTCATTGGACTTTAGTTCAGATACGCAGTATTTT - - TRBJ2-3 TRBV7-9 17
CASSGPSYNEQFF TGTGCCAGCAGCGGGCCGTCCTACAATGAGCAGTTCTTC - - TRBJ2-1 TRBV13 13
CASSLIGGSYNEQFF TGTGCCAGCAGTTTAATTGGGGGGTCCTACAATGAGCAGTTCTTC - - TRBJ2-1 TRBV27 15
CASSLERGGETQYF TGTGCCAGCAGCTTGGAAAGGGGGGGGGAGACCCAGTACTTC - - TRBJ2-5 TRBV5-4 14
CASSIGGSLNPQYF TGTGCCAGTAGTATTGGCGGGTCCCTCAACCCTCAGTACTTC - - TRBJ2-7 TRBV19 14
CSVQSTGGNSPLHF TGCAGCGTTCAATCTACAGGGGGTAATTCACCCCTCCACTTT TRBD1 - TRBJ1-6 TRBV29-1 14
CASGYGQGFSQFQPQHF TGTGCTAGTGGATATGGACAGGGCTTTTCACAATTTCAGCCCCAGCATTTT TRBD1 - TRBJ1-5 TRBV12-5 17
CASRRTGLNTEAFF TGTGCCAGTAGGCGGACAGGCTTGAACACTGAAGCTTTCTTT TRBD1 - TRBJ1-1 TRBV19 14
CASSYPPQALNTEAFF TGTGCCAGCAGTTACCCACCCCAGGCGTTGAACACTGAAGCTTTCTTT - - TRBJ1-1 TRBV6-6 16
CASSREGGRNTGELFF TGTGCCAGCAGCCGCGAGGGGGGGCGCAACACCGGGGAGCTGTTTTTT - - TRBJ2-2 TRBV13 16
CASSMGWGTGTTYEQYF TGTGCCAGTAGTATGGGGTGGGGGACAGGGACGACCTACGAGCAGTACTTC TRBD1 - TRBJ2-7 TRBV19 17
CASTGTGINYGYTF TGTGCCAGCACCGGGACAGGGATTAACTATGGCTACACCTTC TRBD1 - TRBJ1-2 TRBV9 14
CASSSGLAGDSSYNEQFF TGTGCCAGCAGCTCGGGACTAGCGGGTGATAGCTCCTACAATGAGCAGTTCTTC TRBD2 - TRBJ2-1 TRBV7-2 18
CASSAGSLSLGYTF TGTGCCAGCAGCGCAGGTTCCCTCTCCTTGGGCTACACCTTC - few TRBJ1-2 TRBV7-9 14
CATNPGSSYNEQFF TGTGCGACTAACCCGGGTTCCTCCTACAATGAGCAGTTCTTC - - TRBJ2-1 TRBV19 14
CASSYGQLSYEQYF TGTGCCAGCAGCTACGGACAGCTCTCCTACGAGCAGTACTTC - - TRBJ2-7 TRBV5-6 14
CASSVDTYNSPLHF TGTGCCAGCAGTGTAGATACCTATAATTCACCCCTCCACTTT - - TRBJ1-6 TRBV27 14
CASRRVSNQPQHF TGTGCCAGCAGGCGGGTTAGCAATCAGCCCCAGCATTTT - - TRBJ1-5 TRBV19 13
CASSVPSRGEWNNEQFF TGTGCCAGCAGCGTCCCCTCCCGGGGAGAATGGAACAATGAGCAGTTCTTC - once TRBJ2-1 TRBV9 17
CASSFSTTEAFF TGTGCCAGCAGCTTTTCTACCACTGAAGCTTTCTTT - - TRBJ1-1 TRBV7-9 12
CSESGGATDTQYF TGCAGCGAGAGCGGGGGGGCCACAGATACGCAGTATTTT TRBD2 - TRBJ2-3 TRBV29-1 13
CASSPGQGNTEAFF TGTGCCAGTAGCCCGGGACAGGGGAACACTGAAGCTTTCTTT TRBD1 - TRBJ1-1 TRBV19 14
CASSLGAGYEQYF TGTGCCAGCAGCTTAGGAGCGGGGTACGAGCAGTACTTC TRBD2 - TRBJ2-7 TRBV11-2 13
CASSSLAGRTDTQYF TGTGCCAGCAGTTCCCTAGCGGGGCGCACAGATACGCAGTATTTT TRBD2 - TRBJ2-3 TRBV6-6 15
CASSLSDSESEKLFF TGTGCCAGCAGCTTAAGTGACAGTGAAAGTGAAAAACTGTTTTTT - - TRBJ1-4 TRBV7-8 15
CASSLGRDYGYTF TGCGCCAGCAGCTTGGGGAGGGACTATGGCTACACCTTC - - TRBJ1-2 TRBV5-1 13
CASSLTDNEQFF TGTGCCAGCAGCTTGACAGACAATGAGCAGTTCTTC - - TRBJ2-1 TRBV5-4 12
CASSNAGDTGELFF TGTGCCAGCAGTAACGCAGGGGACACCGGGGAGCTGTTTTTT - - TRBJ2-2 TRBV6-1 14
CAISESFSDSWEQYF TGTGCCATCAGTGAGTCGTTTTCTGACTCCTGGGAGCAGTACTTC - - TRBJ2-7 TRBV10-3 15
CASSTGSNQPQHF TGTGCCAGCAGTACTGGTAGCAATCAGCCCCAGCATTTT - - TRBJ1-5 TRBV6-5 13
CASSSMTGRTYEQYF TGTGCCAGCAGCTCCATGACTGGGAGAACCTACGAGCAGTACTTC - - TRBJ2-7 TRBV7-9 15
CASTDGRDSNQPQHF TGTGCCAGCACCGATGGGAGGGATAGCAATCAGCCCCAGCATTTT - - TRBJ1-5 TRBV28 15
CAISESDRAASEAFF TGTGCCATCAGTGAGTCGGACAGGGCGGCATCTGAAGCTTTCTTT TRBD1 - TRBJ1-1 TRBV10-3 15
CASSGTGAYEQYF TGTGCCAGTTCCGGGACAGGGGCGTACGAGCAGTACTTC TRBD1 - TRBJ2-7 TRBV27 13
CASSFAGASNQPQHF TGTGCCAGCAGTTTTGCAGGGGCTAGCAATCAGCCCCAGCATTTT - - TRBJ1-5 TRBV27 15
CASSLGLAGGPYNEQFF TGTGCCAGCAGCTTAGGCCTAGCGGGGGGGCCCTACAATGAGCAGTTCTTC TRBD2 - TRBJ2-1 TRBV7-6 17
CASSFGQGLLYEQYF TGTGCTAGCAGCTTCGGTCAGGGGCTCTTATACGAGCAGTACTTC - - TRBJ2-7 TRBV7-7 15
CASSLKGQGVKRAFF TGTGCCAGCAGCTTAAAGGGACAGGGGGTTAAGAGGGCTTTCTTT TRBD1 - TRBJ1-1 TRBV13 15
CASSMSDSGANVLTF TGTGCCAGTAGTATGAGTGACTCTGGGGCCAACGTCCTGACTTTC - - TRBJ2-6 TRBV19 15
CASSRRVSGANVLTF TGTGCCAGCAGCCGCAGGGTGTCTGGGGCCAACGTCCTGACTTTC - - TRBJ2-6 TRBV5-5 15
CASSLGGTEQFF TGTGCCAGCAGCTTGGGGGGGACAGAGCAGTTCTTC - - TRBJ2-1 TRBV5-6 12
CASSLGTGSDYGYTF TGTGCCAGCAGCTTAGGGACAGGGTCGGACTATGGCTACACCTTC TRBD1 - TRBJ1-2 TRBV13 15
CASSNTGELFF TGTGCTTCGTCGAACACCGGGGAGCTGTTTTTT - once TRBJ2-2 TRBV15 11
CASSPWGGYGYTF TGTGCCAGCAGCCCATGGGGAGGCTATGGCTACACCTTC - few TRBJ1-2 TRBV2 13
CASSLGTSYTYEQYF TGTGCCAGCAGCTTGGGGACTAGCTACACCTACGAGCAGTACTTC TRBD2 - TRBJ2-7 TRBV5-4 15
CASSQVEGGNQPQHF TGCGCCAGCAGCCAAGTTGAGGGTGGCAATCAGCCCCAGCATTTT - - TRBJ1-5 TRBV4-1 15
CAITPSGYSYEQYF TGTGCCATCACTCCTAGCGGTTATTCCTACGAGCAGTACTTC TRBD2 - TRBJ2-7 TRBV28 14
CASSEDIHQERWDGYTF TGTGCCAGCAGTGAAGATATCCATCAGGAAAGGTGGGATGGCTACACCTTC - - TRBJ1-2 TRBV6-1 17
CASSLGALAGNEQFF TGTGCCAGCAGCTTAGGGGCCCTAGCGGGTAATGAGCAGTTCTTC TRBD2 - TRBJ2-1 TRBV7-3 15
CASSPTTPPGQGYNEQFF TGTGCCAGCAGCCCTACTACCCCTCCGGGACAGGGGTACAATGAGCAGTTCTTC TRBD1 - TRBJ2-1 TRBV4-2 18
CASSLSGLAGVGKNIQYF TGTGCCAGCAGCTTATCGGGACTAGCGGGGGTGGGCAAAAACATTCAGTACTTC TRBD2 - TRBJ2-4 TRBV7-8 18
CASSLSGVTEAFF TGTGCCAGCAGCTTATCGGGTGTGACTGAAGCTTTCTTT - - TRBJ1-1 TRBV7-9 13